These T cell receptor beta chains were read from a single sample in a study of patients and donors after allogeneic stem cell transplantation. TCRdb ran MiXCR on the RT-PCR reads and lists one entry per CDR3 protein. Seen here are roughly 9,900 distinct CDR3 sequences, about 20% observed once, and the top ten hold around 48%. Sequenced sample: blood, either unsorted or a sorted T cell fraction (not recorded which). Receptors were obtained from a human donor who was either an allogeneic HSCT recipient or a stem cell or donor lymphocyte infusion donor (not recorded which). It is not recorded whose cells these are; they may come from a transplant donor. CDR3s include the opening cysteine and the closing phenylalanine or tryptophan. The order of the fields is D gene, clone size, V gene, J gene, CDR3 protein, CDR3 DNA. A D gene is named only where the DNA matches it firmly. The listing skips clone size in some rows; elsewhere it reads once, few, many or a size class.

D gene: TRBD1; clone size: -; V gene: TRBV20-1; J gene: TRBJ2-7; CDR3 protein: CSASERQGTSYEQYF; CDR3 DNA: TGCAGTGCTAGTGAGAGACAGGGAACCTCCTACGAGCAGTACTTC
D gene: -; clone size: many; V gene: TRBV12-3/TRBV12-4; J gene: TRBJ1-5; CDR3 protein: CASSAPGQYSNQPQHF; CDR3 DNA: TGTGCCAGCAGTGCACCCGGACAGTATAGCAATCAGCCCCAGCATTTT
D gene: TRBD2; clone size: -; V gene: TRBV7-3; J gene: TRBJ2-3; CDR3 protein: CASSKTSGGSDTQYF; CDR3 DNA: TGTGCCAGCAGCAAAACTAGCGGGGGGTCAGATACGCAGTATTTT
D gene: -; clone size: -; V gene: TRBV5-6; J gene: TRBJ2-7; CDR3 protein: CASSGLGSYEQYF; CDR3 DNA: TGTGCCAGCAGCGGTCTCGGCTCCTACGAGCAGTACTTC
D gene: -; clone size: -; V gene: TRBV6-4; J gene: TRBJ1-6; CDR3 protein: CAPEDQDNSPLHF; CDR3 DNA: TGTGCCCCTGAAGACCAAGATAATTCACCCCTCCACTTT
D gene: -; clone size: -; V gene: TRBV30; J gene: TRBJ2-3; CDR3 protein: CAWTGGGSADTQYF; CDR3 DNA: TGTGCCTGGACCGGAGGGGGGAGCGCCGATACGCAGTATTTT
D gene: -; clone size: few; V gene: TRBV6-2/TRBV6-3; J gene: TRBJ2-4; CDR3 protein: CASNKGVVLAKNIQYF; CDR3 DNA: TGTGCCAGCAACAAAGGGGTAGTCTTAGCCAAAAACATTCAGTACTTC
D gene: TRBD1; clone size: few; V gene: TRBV18; J gene: TRBJ1-6; CDR3 protein: CASSAAGGDSPLHF; CDR3 DNA: TGTGCCAGCTCGGCTGCAGGGGGCGATTCACCCCTCCACTTT
D gene: TRBD1; clone size: many; V gene: TRBV2; J gene: TRBJ1-1; CDR3 protein: CASSEASGGGGRTEAFF; CDR3 DNA: TGTGCCAGCAGTGAAGCGTCAGGGGGCGGTGGTCGCACTGAAGCTTTCTTT
D gene: -; clone size: many; V gene: TRBV5-1; J gene: TRBJ1-1; CDR3 protein: CASSLSGGGMNTEAFF; CDR3 DNA: TGCGCCAGCAGCTTGTCGGGCGGGGGCATGAACACTGAAGCTTTCTTT
D gene: TRBD1; clone size: many; V gene: TRBV11-2; J gene: TRBJ1-2; CDR3 protein: CASSLDRQGGYTF; CDR3 DNA: TGTGCCAGCAGCTTAGACAGACAGGGCGGCTACACCTTC
D gene: -; clone size: many; V gene: TRBV25-1; J gene: TRBJ1-2; CDR3 protein: CATTPSGSAYGYTF; CDR3 DNA: TGTGCCACCACCCCCTCAGGTAGCGCCTATGGCTACACCTTC
D gene: TRBD1; clone size: few; V gene: TRBV7-2; J gene: TRBJ1-6; CDR3 protein: CASSADRATVTLHF; CDR3 DNA: TGTGCCAGCAGCGCTGACAGGGCCACGGTGACCCTCCACTTT
D gene: TRBD2; clone size: -; V gene: TRBV6-1; J gene: TRBJ2-3; CDR3 protein: CASSDGTSGARGTQYF; CDR3 DNA: TGTGCCAGCAGTGACGGGACTAGCGGGGCCCGAGGTACGCAGTATTTT
D gene: -; clone size: -; V gene: TRBV7-8; J gene: TRBJ1-5; CDR3 protein: CASSSNHGNQPQHF; CDR3 DNA: TGTGCCAGCAGCTCGAACCACGGCAATCAGCCCCAGCATTTT
D gene: -; clone size: -; V gene: TRBV12-3/TRBV12-4; J gene: TRBJ1-4; CDR3 protein: CASSLITNEKLFF; CDR3 DNA: TGTGCCAGCAGTTTAATAACTAATGAAAAACTGTTTTTT
D gene: -; clone size: few; V gene: TRBV20-1; J gene: TRBJ1-5; CDR3 protein: CSARDGRVSNQPQHF; CDR3 DNA: TGCAGTGCTAGAGATGGCAGGGTAAGCAATCAGCCCCAGCATTTT
D gene: TRBD1; clone size: -; V gene: TRBV20-1; J gene: TRBJ1-5; CDR3 protein: CSAAIRDRVNQPQHF; CDR3 DNA: TGCAGTGCTGCAATCCGGGACAGGGTCAATCAGCCCCAGCATTTT
D gene: -; clone size: -; V gene: TRBV12-3/TRBV12-4; J gene: TRBJ2-6; CDR3 protein: CASTKPGANVLTF; CDR3 DNA: TGTGCCAGCACTAAGCCCGGGGCCAACGTCCTGACTTTC
D gene: -; clone size: -; V gene: TRBV5-1; J gene: TRBJ2-3; CDR3 protein: CASSTGGATAQYF; CDR3 DNA: TGCGCCAGCAGCACAGGGGGGGCCACTGCGCAGTATTTT
D gene: TRBD1; clone size: -; V gene: TRBV2; J gene: TRBJ1-1; CDR3 protein: CASRGQWNTEAFF; CDR3 DNA: TGTGCCAGCAGGGGACAGTGGAACACTGAAGCTTTCTTT
D gene: -; clone size: few; V gene: TRBV5-1; J gene: TRBJ1-2; CDR3 protein: CASSLVFGQHYGYTF; CDR3 DNA: TGCGCCAGCAGCTTGGTCTTCGGACAGCACTATGGCTACACCTTC
D gene: -; clone size: few; V gene: TRBV5-1; J gene: TRBJ2-3; CDR3 protein: CASSPDWGSTDTQYF; CDR3 DNA: TGCGCCAGCAGCCCGGACTGGGGATCCACAGATACGCAGTATTTT
D gene: -; clone size: once; V gene: TRBV9; J gene: TRBJ1-3; CDR3 protein: CASSERESGNTIYF; CDR3 DNA: TGTGCCAGCAGCGAAAGAGAATCTGGAAACACCATATATTTT
D gene: -; clone size: -; V gene: TRBV7-2; J gene: TRBJ2-1; CDR3 protein: CASSLIRHEQFF; CDR3 DNA: TGTGCCAGCAGCTTAATACGGCATGAGCAGTTCTTC
D gene: -; clone size: few; V gene: TRBV5-1; J gene: TRBJ1-1; CDR3 protein: CASSLYETLPPEAFF; CDR3 DNA: TGCGCCAGCAGCTTGTACGAGACTCTTCCCCCTGAAGCTTTCTTT
D gene: -; clone size: -; V gene: TRBV7-2; J gene: TRBJ1-1; CDR3 protein: CASGRRGLNTEAFF; CDR3 DNA: TGTGCCAGCGGCCGGCGGGGATTGAACACTGAAGCTTTCTTT
D gene: -; clone size: many; V gene: TRBV3-1; J gene: TRBJ1-1; CDR3 protein: CASSPGGELNTEAFF; CDR3 DNA: TGTGCCAGCAGCCCCGGGGGAGAGCTAAACACTGAAGCTTTCTTT
D gene: -; clone size: -; V gene: TRBV14; J gene: TRBJ2-1; CDR3 protein: CASSQEKSSRGEQFF; CDR3 DNA: TGTGCCAGCAGCCAAGAGAAGTCTAGCCGGGGTGAGCAGTTCTTC
D gene: -; clone size: -; V gene: TRBV5-1; J gene: TRBJ2-3; CDR3 protein: CASGSEGDTDTQYF; CDR3 DNA: TGCGCCAGCGGCTCGGAGGGGGACACAGATACGCAGTATTTT
D gene: -; clone size: -; V gene: TRBV7-2; J gene: TRBJ1-1; CDR3 protein: CASSLKAPGNTEAFF; CDR3 DNA: TGTGCCAGCAGCCTAAAGGCTCCAGGGAACACTGAAGCTTTCTTT
D gene: -; clone size: medium-sized; V gene: TRBV16; J gene: TRBJ2-2; CDR3 protein: CASSQSIGTGELFF; CDR3 DNA: TGTGCCAGCAGCCAATCGATCGGCACCGGGGAGCTGTTTTTT